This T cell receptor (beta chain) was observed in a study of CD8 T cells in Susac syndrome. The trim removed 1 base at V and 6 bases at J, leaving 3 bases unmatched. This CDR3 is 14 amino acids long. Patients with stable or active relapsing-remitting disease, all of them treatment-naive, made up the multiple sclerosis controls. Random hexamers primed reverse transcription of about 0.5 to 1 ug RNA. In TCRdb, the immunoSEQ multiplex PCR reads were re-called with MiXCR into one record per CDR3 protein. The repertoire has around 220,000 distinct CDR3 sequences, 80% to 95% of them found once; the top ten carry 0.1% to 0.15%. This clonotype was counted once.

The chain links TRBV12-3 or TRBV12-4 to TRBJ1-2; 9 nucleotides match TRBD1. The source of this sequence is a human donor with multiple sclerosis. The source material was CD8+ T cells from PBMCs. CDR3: CASSLGQGVNGYTF. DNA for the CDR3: TGTGCCAGCAGTTTAGGACAGGGGGTGAATGGCTACACCTTC.